A single sample gave rise to the 13 T cell receptor beta chains below, sequenced in a study of blood T cell repertoires in COVID-19. Generated by immunoSEQ multiplex PCR, the TCRdb table keeps only in-frame clones and is missing some. The sample includes around 280,000 clones, almost 90% seen only once; the top ten take around 1.7%. The sequencing input was PBMCs or T cells enriched from blood (not recorded which). The receptors were sampled from a young woman with acute COVID-19.

Details on this clone: Other DNA variants within this sample encode the same CDR3. The chain couples TRBV11-3 to TRBJ1-1, with D perhaps matching TRBD1 (5 bases). CDR1 is SGHNT, CDR2 YENEEA, per germline. The CDR3 runs 16 residues. With 5 bases removed from V and 3 bases from J, the gap between germline ends came to 19 bases. The CDR3 DNA is TGTGCCAGCAGCGCCGACGGGCGGGGGGGGGACACTGAAGCTTTCTTT. This encodes CASSADGRGGDTEAFF.

This clone is classed as large. The chain carries TRBV15 and TRBJ1-4, with D possibly TRBD1 on 5 matching bases. This CDR3 has 16 amino acids. The germline V and J ends were trimmed by 0 bases and 8 bases, with 16 bases remaining between them. The germline V gene has CDR1 LNHNV and CDR2 YYDKDF (reference sequence). The CDR3 nucleotides read TGTGCCACCAGCAGAGATCGTGACAGAATAGGAGAAAAACTGTTTTTT. Translated, it gives CATSRDRDRIGEKLFF.

The CDR3 DNA sequence: TGTGCCAGCAGTGAACTGGGACAGACCGTCTCTGGGGCCAACGTCCTGACTTTC. It encodes CASSELGQTVSGANVLTF. The V gene is TRBV25-1, the J gene TRBJ2-6, with TRBD1 matching over 7 bases. The germline gives CDR1 MGHDK, CDR2 SYGVNS. The CDR3 runs to 18 residues. V shed 2 bases, J shed 0 bases, and the junction held 7 bases outside the gene matches. Looking up the rest from reference TRBV25-1 and TRBJ2-6 gives the full variable domain: EADIYQTPRYLVIGTGKKITLECSQTMGHDKMYWYQQDPGMELHLIHYSYGVNSTEKGDLSSESTVSRIRTEHFPLTLESARPSHTSQYLCASSELGQTVSGANVLTFGAGSRLTVL.

This chain uses TRBV27 with TRBJ1-1; D might be TRBD1 (6 bases). V lost 4 bases and J lost 4, with 19 bases in between. The CDR3 extends over 16 amino acids. Looked up from germline, CDR1 is MNHEY and CDR2 is SMNVEV (reference sequence). The CDR3 coding sequence is TGTGCCAGCAGTTCCAGTTTAGGCAGGGGTGGCACTGAAGCTTTCTTT. It encodes CASSSSLGRGGTEAFF.

The V and J genes are TRBV2 and TRBJ2-5, with TRBD1 matching over 7 bases. The CDR3 runs 14 residues. The trim removed 2 bases at V and 5 bases at J, leaving 5 bases unmatched. Germline-derived CDR1 and CDR2 are SNHLY and FYNNEI. CDR3 bases: TGTGCCAGCAGTGAACCGACAGGGTTGGAGACCCAGTACTTC. It translates to CASSEPTGLETQYF.

The V and J genes are TRBV11-2 and TRBJ2-7, with D possibly TRBD2 on 5 matching bases. Germline V gives CDR1 SGHAT, CDR2 FQNNGV. The CDR3 consists of 15 residues. Trimming removed 7 bases from V and 1 base from J, with 17 bases in between. The DNA of the CDR3 is TGTGCCAGCATCAGTGGAGGCATCCCTTCCTACGAGCAGTACTTC. Amino acids: CASISGGIPSYEQYF.

With regard to this clone: Distinct nucleotide sequences in the sample also encode this CDR3. The rearrangement joins TRBV18 to TRBJ2-7, with a tentative D call TRBD1 (5 bases). The germline V gene encodes CDR1 KGHSH and CDR2 LQKENI. The CDR3 is 13 amino acids. Trimming removed 1 base from V and 3 bases from J, with 7 bases in between. This chain's CDR3 is CASSPRQGYEQYF. The DNA of the CDR3 is TGTGCCAGCTCACCACGTCAGGGCTACGAGCAGTACTTC.

V is TRBV6-5 and J is TRBJ1-2; a weak D match, TRBD1 (6 bases). Germline CDR1 MNHEY, CDR2 SVGAGI. V lost 6 bases, J lost 9 bases, and 14 bases lay in between. There are 12 residues in the CDR3. The CDR3 is CASRQGIYSYTF. The CDR3 nucleotides read TGTGCCAGCAGGCAGGGGATTTATAGCTACACCTTC.

The chain uses TRBV19 and TRBJ2-1; 10 bases are a match to TRBD2. The CDR3 loop spans 16 amino acids. V was pared by 1 base and J by 5 bases, with 5 bases of the junction left unmatched. CDR1 is LNHDA and CDR2 is SQIVND in the germline V gene (reference sequence). For the CDR3, the DNA is TGTGCCAGTAGTATAGGAAGGACTAGCGGTCACAATGAGCAGTTCTTC. Translating it yields CASSIGRTSGHNEQFF.

The V gene is TRBV6-5, the J gene TRBJ2-7; D is undetermined. The length of the CDR3 is 13 residues. CDR1 and CDR2 from the germline V gene are MNHEY and SVGAGI. V was clipped by 8 bases and J by 0 bases, with 11 bases between them. The CDR3 is CASRFLSSYEQYF. CDR3 coding DNA: TGTGCCAGCCGTTTTCTTAGCTCCTACGAGCAGTACTTC.

This clone was recorded a few times. This sequence joins TRBV18 and TRBJ1-2; 7 nucleotides align to TRBD1. The CDR3 is made up of 14 amino acids. Unmatched junction bases numbered 3, after V lost 2 bases and J lost 3 bases. Germline lookup yields CDR1 KGHSH and CDR2 LQKENI. CDR3 loop: CASSPSGTDYGYTF. Written as DNA, the CDR3 is TGTGCCAGCTCACCATCCGGGACAGACTATGGCTACACCTTC.

The chain recombines TRBV5-1 with TRBJ2-7; TRBD2 matches 11 bases. The CDR3 has 15 amino acids. The V and J ends lost 2 bases and 6 bases, in that order; junction bases with no gene match: 7. Looked up from germline, CDR1 is SGHRS and CDR2 is YFSETQ. Here the CDR3 DNA reads TGCGCCAGCAGCTTTACTAGCGGGAGTGGCGGCGAGCAGTACTTC. This gives the protein CASSFTSGSGGEQYF.

The chain joins TRBV29-1 to TRBJ2-1; 7 bases line up with TRBD2. The CDR3 has 16 residues. The trim removed 7 bases at V and 1 base at J, leaving 13 bases unmatched. CDR1 and CDR2 (germline): SQVTM, ANQGSEA. As DNA, the CDR3 is TGCAGCGCTCTCCCCCGTATGCGGGAGTCCTACAATGAGCAGTTCTTC. As protein: CSALPRMRESYNEQFF.